The 31 T cell receptor beta chains presented below share a single source sample, sequenced in a study of blood T cells in healthy people across ages. Sample-barcoded 5' priming and a J-beta primer mix drove a second PCR of roughly 7 to 11 cycles. TCRdb re-called the 5' RACE reads with MiXCR, one entry per CDR3 protein. The data show over a million distinct CDR3 sequences, with under 55% seen just once and 15% to 20% held by the top ten. The sequenced sample consisted of blood. The receptors stem from an older woman in good health.

About this clonotype itself: This may stem from a read error, because a much larger clone lies one nucleotide away. The chain's CDR3 is CASSLIRTSATYNEQFF. The CDR3 DNA sequence: TGTGCCAGCAGTTTAATCCGGACTAGCGCTACCTACAATGAGCAGTTCTTC. The V gene is TRBV27, the J gene TRBJ2-1, with TRBD2 identical over 9 bases. From germline, CDR1 is MNHEY and CDR2 SMNVEV (reference sequence). V shed 2 bases, J shed 2 bases, and the junction held 7 bases outside the gene matches. This CDR3 is built from 17 residues.

CDR3 region: CASMTRSTSFF. The CDR3 coding sequence is TGTGCCAGCATGACTAGAAGTACATCGTTCTTC. The chain combines TRBV5-5 with TRBJ2-1, with D maybe TRBD2 (6 bases). Looked up from germline, CDR1 is SGHKS and CDR2 is YYEKEE (reference sequence). Trimming left V 6 bases short and J 15 bases short, with 16 bases between. The CDR3 has 11 residues.

This clonotype was recorded at least ten times. The rearrangement joins TRBV6-6 to TRBJ2-5, with TRBD1 identical over 8 bases. V shed 7 bases and J 4 bases; nucleotides not matched to a gene: 11. This CDR3 is 15 amino acids long. Germline CDR1 and CDR2: MNHNY and SVGAGI (reference sequence). Written as DNA, the CDR3 is TGTGCCAGCAACCCCGGACAGGGCAGAAGAGAGACCCAGTACTTC. Amino acid sequence: CASNPGQGRRETQYF.

CDR3 protein: CATKITGGNIQYF. CDR3 DNA: TGTGCCACCAAAATTACGGGGGGAAACATTCAGTACTTC. The chain couples TRBV15 to TRBJ2-4; 7 bases fit TRBD2. The V gene end was trimmed by 7 bases and the J gene end by 6 bases; junction bases not matched to a gene: 6. The germline V gene encodes CDR1 LNHNV and CDR2 YYDKDF (reference sequence). The CDR3 has 13 residues.

The count of this clonotype is one. V and J are TRBV6-2 or TRBV6-3 and TRBJ2-3; D is tentatively TRBD1 or TRBD2 (5 bases each). CDR1 is MNHEY and CDR2 is SVGEGT in the germline V gene. V lost 6 bases and J 8 bases, leaving 21 bases between the germline ends. CDR3 length: 15 amino acids. The CDR3 bases are TGTGCCAGCAGCCCCTACTTAGGGGACCGGGCTACGCAGTATTTT. Its protein product is CASSPYLGDRATQYF.

This clonotype was seen only a few times. The chain links TRBV3-1 to TRBJ2-7; perhaps TRBD1 as D (5 bases). Germline values: CDR1 LGHDT, CDR2 YNNKEL (reference sequence). Trimming cost V 6 bases and J 4 bases, with 10 bases left between them. This CDR3 has 12 residues. The CDR3 DNA reads as TGTGCCAGCAGTCATGGGGCTTACGAGCAGTACTTC. Protein product: CASSHGAYEQYF.

The chain joins TRBV30 to TRBJ2-5; 8 bases map to TRBD2. V was pared by 0 bases and J by 3 bases, with 6 bases of the junction left unmatched. The CDR3 covers 15 residues. The germline V gene has CDR1 GTSNPN and CDR2 SVGIG (reference sequence). CDR3 amino acids: CAWSVQAGVEETQYF. CDR3 nucleotide sequence: TGTGCCTGGAGTGTACAAGCGGGAGTAGAAGAGACCCAGTACTTC.

Concerning this clonotype: With a much larger clone just one base away, this may be a read error. CDR3 sequence (DNA): TGTGCCAGCAGTGGGACTCCCTCCTACGAGCAGTTCTTC. It is translated as CASSGTPSYEQFF. The chain has TRBV12-3 or TRBV12-4 and TRBJ2-1, with a tentative D call TRBD2 (6 bases). This CDR3 is built from 13 residues. Trimming took 5 bases from V and 10 from J, leaving 15 bases between them.

This chain connects TRBV14 to TRBJ1-4; no clear D gene. The length of the CDR3 is 16 residues. Per the germline V gene, CDR1 is SGHDN and CDR2 is FVKESK. V was shortened by 0 bases and J by 8 bases, with 16 bases between the two germline ends. The chain's CDR3 is CASSQDGRSKAEKLFF. CDR3 in DNA: TGTGCCAGCAGCCAAGATGGCCGAAGCAAGGCGGAAAAACTGTTTTTT.

The CDR3 loop reads CASSSQGSYETQFF. As DNA, the CDR3 is TGTGCCAGCAGTTCCCAGGGCAGTTATGAGACCCAGTTCTTC. The V call is TRBV12-3 or TRBV12-4, the J call TRBJ2-1, with a possible D match to TRBD1 (5 bases). The germline V and J ends were trimmed by 4 bases and 13 bases, with 20 bases remaining between them. The CDR3 contains 14 residues.

This clonotype has more than one count but fewer than ten. The rearrangement uses TRBV21-1 and TRBJ1-2; the table assigns TRBD1, which was not confirmed against the DNA. TRBV21-1 is a pseudogene segment. The CDR3 is made up of 15 amino acids. The CDR3: CASANRPGQGNGYTF. In DNA form, the CDR3 reads TGTGCCAGCGCGAACCGTCCGGGACAGGGAAATGGCTACACCTTC.

This clonotype was recorded once. V usage is TRBV10-3 and J usage is TRBJ2-5; D not certain. The germline V and J ends were trimmed by 4 bases and 4 bases, with 10 bases remaining between them. The length of the CDR3 is 13 residues. The germline V gene has CDR1 ENHRY and CDR2 SYGVKD. The CDR3 DNA is TGTGCCATCAGTGGACGGTCGGGAGAGACCCAGTACTTC. Residues: CAISGRSGETQYF.

The chain carries TRBV21-1 and TRBJ2-5. TRBV21-1 is a pseudogene segment. The CDR3 is 15 residues long. The CDR3 DNA reads as TGTGCCAGCAGCAAAGTGTTAGGATACCAAGAGACCCAGTACTTC. The encoded protein is CASSKVLGYQETQYF.

In its sample, this clonotype was seen a few times. The V gene is TRBV4-2, the J gene TRBJ2-1, with a tentative D call TRBD2 (5 bases). Germline V gives CDR1 LGHNA, CDR2 YNFKEQ. V gave up 2 bases and J gave up 0 bases, with 14 bases separating them. CDR3 length: 17 residues. CDR3 region: CASSQQPTTSSYNEQFF. The CDR3 coding sequence is TGTGCCAGCAGCCAACAGCCGACTACGAGCTCCTACAATGAGCAGTTCTTC.

J is TRBJ2-7 and V is TRBV7-9, with D uncertain. Deletions cut 5 bases from V and 2 bases from J, with 13 bases between. In germline, CDR1 is SEHNR, CDR2 FQNEAQ (reference sequence). The CDR3 has 14 amino acids. The CDR3 DNA sequence: TGTGCCAGCAGCATACTGGGCGGCGCCTACGAGCAGTACTTC. The encoded protein is CASSILGGAYEQYF.

This clonotype showed up just a few times. The rearrangement links TRBV20-1 to TRBJ2-3; 13 bases align to TRBD2. The germline V gene has CDR1 DFQATT and CDR2 SNEGSKA (reference sequence). The CDR3 runs 19 residues. The V segment lost 1 base and the J segment 1 base; nucleotides outside the gene matches: 11. CDR3 nucleotides: TGCAGTGCTAGAGCGATCACTAGCGGGAGGGGCTCTGGCACAGATACGCAGTATTTT. Protein product: CSARAITSGRGSGTDTQYF.

This clonotype was observed at least ten times. Sequence at one end of the junction differs from germline and may be a read error. The genes are TRBV7-9 and TRBJ2-1, with D perhaps matching TRBD1 (6 bases). Germline lookup yields CDR1 SEHNR and CDR2 FQNEAQ (reference sequence). The length of the CDR3 is 14 residues. In DNA, the CDR3 is TGTGCCAGCAGTTTAGGGCAGGGGTCCAATGAGCAGTTCTTC. Residues: CASSLGQGSNEQFF.

The chain joins TRBV20-1 to TRBJ2-7; 9 nucleotides line up with TRBD2. After removal of 3 bases from V and 7 bases from J, the junction contained 16 bases not matched to a gene. The CDR3 loop spans 16 amino acids. CDR1 and CDR2 (germline): DFQATT, SNEGSKA (reference sequence). The CDR3 DNA follows: TGCAGTGCTAGTAGTTCTCGTGCGGGAGGGCACAAGGAGCAGTACTTC. Amino acid sequence: CSASSSRAGGHKEQYF.

This clonotype was seen a few times. V is TRBV2 and J is TRBJ1-1; D remains ambiguous. Between the trimmed V and J ends, which lost 6 bases and 10 bases, there was a span of 12 bases. From germline, CDR1 is SNHLY and CDR2 FYNNEI. The CDR3 contains 11 residues. The CDR3 coding sequence is TGTGCCAGCAGCGAGAGACGGGGAGCTTTCTTT. This codes for CASSERRGAFF. Based on the CDR3 plus reference TRBV2 and TRBJ1-1, the full variable domain is EPEVTQTPSHQVTQMGQEVILRCVPISNHLYFYWYRQILGQKVEFLVSFYNNEISEKSEIFDDQFSVERPDGSNFTLKIRSTKLEDSAMYFCASSERRGAFFGQGTRLTVV.

CDR3: CASSEAGEDNEKLFF. The CDR3 DNA reads TGTGCCAGCAGTGAAGCGGGGGAGGATAATGAAAAACTGTTTTTT. The chain carries TRBV2 and TRBJ1-4; D possibly corresponds to TRBD1 (5 bases). Germline assignment: CDR1 SNHLY and CDR2 FYNNEI. The CDR3 extends over 15 amino acids. V was clipped by 0 bases and J by 4 bases, with 9 bases between them. The full variable domain, in which reference TRBV2 and TRBJ1-4 provide the parts outside the CDR3, is EPEVTQTPSHQVTQMGQEVILRCVPISNHLYFYWYRQILGQKVEFLVSFYNNEISEKSEIFDDQFSVERPDGSNFTLKIRSTKLEDSAMYFCASSEAGEDNEKLFFGSGTQLSVL.

The V and J genes are TRBV10-3 and TRBJ1-5; tentatively, D is TRBD1 (5 bases). CDR1 is ENHRY, CDR2 SYGVKD, per germline. The CDR3 consists of 15 residues. V was shortened by 3 bases and J by 1 base, with 10 bases between the two germline ends. The CDR3 loop is CAISDEGTSNQPQHF. DNA for the CDR3: TGTGCCATCAGTGATGAGGGGACGAGCAATCAGCCCCAGCATTTT.

The chain combines TRBV5-6 with TRBJ2-1; 9 positions match TRBD1. From germline, CDR1 is SGHDT and CDR2 YYEEEE. J was trimmed by 7 bases and V by 3 bases; bases with no gene match: 5. The CDR3 runs 14 residues. The DNA for the CDR3 is TGTGCCAGCAGCTATGGACAGGGGTGGAATGAGCAGTTCTTC. This codes for CASSYGQGWNEQFF.

The V gene is TRBV10-3, the J gene TRBJ2-7; TRBD2 aligns across 11 bases. The J call may be incorrect, as the DNA end agrees better with TRBJ2-5. The germline V gene encodes CDR1 ENHRY and CDR2 SYGVKD. The CDR3 loop spans 14 amino acids. The CDR3 sequence is CAIRPGTSGETQYF. The DNA for the CDR3 is TGTGCCATCAGGCCCGGGACTAGCGGAGAGACCCAGTACTTC.

A few counts support this clonotype. V usage is TRBV6-5 and J usage is TRBJ2-2; D call uncertain. With 2 bases removed from V and 1 base from J, the gap between germline ends came to 5 bases. The germline V gene encodes CDR1 MNHEY and CDR2 SVGAGI. CDR3 length: 14 amino acids. The chain's CDR3 is CASSYGENTGELFF. CDR3 in DNA: TGTGCCAGCAGTTACGGAGAGAACACCGGGGAGCTGTTTTTT.

This clonotype was picked up one time. The chain uses TRBV6-1 and TRBJ2-6, with 11 bases aligning to TRBD2. Germline CDR1 is MNHNS and CDR2 is SASEGT. J was trimmed by 0 bases and V by 4 bases; bases with no gene match: 2. The CDR3 length is 17 residues. The CDR3 protein is CASSGLAGFSGANVLTF. CDR3 bases: TGTGCCAGCAGTGGACTAGCGGGATTCTCTGGGGCCAACGTCCTGACTTTC.

The chain employs TRBV10-3 and TRBJ1-6; no reliable D call. V dropped 0 bases and J dropped 4 bases, with 10 bases sitting between them. The CDR3 is made up of 16 amino acids. From germline, CDR1 is ENHRY and CDR2 SYGVKD. CDR3 protein: CAISESLGGYNSPLHF. The CDR3 DNA reads as TGTGCCATCAGTGAGTCGCTCGGTGGTTATAATTCACCCCTCCACTTT.

The V call is TRBV4-2, the J call TRBJ1-6; D remains ambiguous. Trimming cost V 1 base and J 0 bases, with 16 bases left between them. There are 19 residues in the CDR3. The germline V gene encodes CDR1 LGHNA and CDR2 YNFKEQ. CDR3 sequence (DNA): TGTGCCAGCAGCCAAGGTCCAGAGAGCTGGAGCTCCTATAATTCACCCCTCCACTTT. As protein: CASSQGPESWSSYNSPLHF.

The chain joins TRBV5-1 to TRBJ2-2; unclear D gene. Germline values: CDR1 SGHRS, CDR2 YFSETQ. V lost 1 base and J 4 bases, leaving 11 bases between the germline ends. The CDR3 has 15 amino acids. CDR3 DNA: TGCGCCAGCAGCTTGAGGTCGGACGTCACCGGGGAGCTGTTTTTT. It yields the protein CASSLRSDVTGELFF. Filled out from reference TRBV5-1 and TRBJ2-2, the complete variable domain reads KAGVTQTPRYLIKTRGQQVTLSCSPISGHRSVSWYQQTPGQGLQFLFEYFSETQRNKGNFPGRFSGRQFSNSRSEMNVSTLELGDSALYLCASSLRSDVTGELFFGEGSRLTVL.

This clonotype has just a few counts. The genes are TRBV28 and TRBJ2-1; TRBD1 matches 7 bases. The junction had 9 bases not matched to a gene; V was cut back by 10 bases and J by 15 bases. The CDR3 extends over 10 amino acids. Germline V gene data show CDR1 as MDHEN and CDR2 as SYDVKM. In nucleotides, the CDR3 is TGTGCCACGATGGGGGACAGTTGGTTCTTC. Translating gives CATMGDSWFF.

The chain combines TRBV20-1 with TRBJ1-5, with D possibly TRBD1 on 6 matching bases. The V gene's germline CDR1 is DFQATT and CDR2 SNEGSKA (reference sequence). Trimming cost V 1 base and J 7 bases, with 11 bases left between them. This CDR3 contains 13 residues. CDR3 DNA sequence: TGCAGTGCTAGAGGGGGGGCCCAACAGCCCCAGCATTTT. Its translation is CSARGGAQQPQHF.

This chain links TRBV6-2 or TRBV6-3 with TRBJ1-4, with unresolved D. Trimming removed 5 bases from V and 8 bases from J, with 18 bases in between. Germline CDR1 is MNHEY and CDR2 is SVGEGT. This CDR3 contains 15 residues. The CDR3 nucleotides read TGTGCCAGCAGTACGGCTGGTGGCCGTACCGAAAAACTGTTTTTT. It specifies CASSTAGGRTEKLFF.